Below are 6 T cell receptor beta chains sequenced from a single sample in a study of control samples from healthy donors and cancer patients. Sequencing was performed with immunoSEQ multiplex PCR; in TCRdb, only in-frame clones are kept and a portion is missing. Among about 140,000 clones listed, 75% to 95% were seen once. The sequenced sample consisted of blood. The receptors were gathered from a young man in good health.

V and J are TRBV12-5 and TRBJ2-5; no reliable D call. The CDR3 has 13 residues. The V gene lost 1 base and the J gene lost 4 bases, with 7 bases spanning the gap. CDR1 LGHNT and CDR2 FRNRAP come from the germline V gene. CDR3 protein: CASGLGPPETQYF. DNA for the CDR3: TGTGCTAGTGGTTTGGGTCCGCCAGAGACCCAGTACTTC.

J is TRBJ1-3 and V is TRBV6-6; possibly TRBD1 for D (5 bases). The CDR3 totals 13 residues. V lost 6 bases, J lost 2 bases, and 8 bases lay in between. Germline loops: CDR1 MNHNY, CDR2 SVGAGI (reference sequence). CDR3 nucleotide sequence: TGTGCCAGCAGCCAGGGTGCTGGAAACACCATATATTTT. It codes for CASSQGAGNTIYF.

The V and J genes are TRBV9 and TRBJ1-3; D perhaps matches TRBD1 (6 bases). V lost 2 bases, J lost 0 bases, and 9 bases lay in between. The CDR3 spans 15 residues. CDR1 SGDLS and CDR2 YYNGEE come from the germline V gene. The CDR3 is CASSVGGSSGNTIYF. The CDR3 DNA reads TGTGCCAGCAGCGTTGGGGGCTCCTCTGGAAACACCATATATTTT.

The CDR3 nucleotides are TGTGCCGGGACCACAGGGCTCTCCTACAATGAGCAGTTCTTC. Its protein is CAGTTGLSYNEQFF. The chain combines TRBV19 with TRBJ2-1; maybe TRBD1 (6 bases). The V end lost 11 bases, the J end lost 0 bases, and 14 bases lay between the germline ends. The CDR3 loop spans 14 amino acids. Germline CDR1 and CDR2: LNHDA and SQIVND (reference sequence).

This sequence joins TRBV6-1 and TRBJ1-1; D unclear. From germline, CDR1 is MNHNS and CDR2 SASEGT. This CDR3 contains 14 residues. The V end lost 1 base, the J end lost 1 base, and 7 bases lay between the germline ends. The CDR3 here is CASSEGGENTEAFF. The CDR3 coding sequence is TGTGCCAGCAGTGAAGGCGGGGAGAACACTGAAGCTTTCTTT.

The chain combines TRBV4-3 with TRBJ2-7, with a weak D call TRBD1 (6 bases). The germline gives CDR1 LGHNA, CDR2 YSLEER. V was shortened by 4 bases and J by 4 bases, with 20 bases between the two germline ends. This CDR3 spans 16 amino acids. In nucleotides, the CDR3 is TGCGCCAGCAGCCCTCAGGCAGGGGCAAATGGGTACGAGCAGTACTTC. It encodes CASSPQAGANGYEQYF.